One sample yielded the 22 T cell receptor beta chains listed below, sequenced in a study of immune cell composition in non-small cell lung cancer. The repertoire was sequenced with immunoSEQ multiplex PCR; TCRdb's copy has only in-frame clones and lacks some. The repertoire includes about 1,400 clones, about 74% of them detected once, and roughly 14% sits in the top ten. Sequencing was performed on lung tumor tissue. The receptors stem from a human donor with non-small cell lung cancer.

This clone showed up just once. The chain couples TRBV15 to TRBJ2-7; 12 nucleotides match TRBD2. After removal of 6 bases from V and 5 bases from J, the junction contained 8 bases not matched to a gene. The germline gives CDR1 LNHNV, CDR2 YYDKDF (reference sequence). The CDR3 spans 15 residues. This chain's CDR3 is CATSWRTSGINEQYF. CDR3 DNA sequence: TGTGCCACCAGTTGGAGGACTAGCGGGATCAACGAGCAGTACTTC.

The CDR3, as DNA: TGCGCCAGCAGCTTGGCTTCTCCGGTCACAGATACGCAGTATTTT. It encodes CASSLASPVTDTQYF. The J gene is TRBJ2-3, the V gene TRBV5-1; no definite D call. CDR3 size: 15 residues. Germline CDR1 reads SGHRS; CDR2 reads YFSETQ. The ends were cut back, 0 bases at V and 2 bases at J, with 10 bases in the middle.

V is TRBV6-5 and J is TRBJ1-1, with D tentatively TRBD1 (6 bases). The CDR3 extends over 14 amino acids. Germline V gene lookup returns CDR1 MNHEY and CDR2 SVGAGI. V was trimmed by 3 bases and J by 1 base, leaving 9 bases between them. The DNA of the CDR3 is TGTGCCAGCAGTTATAACAGGGCGAACACTGAAGCTTTCTTT. This codes for CASSYNRANTEAFF.

The V call is TRBV19, the J call TRBJ1-4; D not certain. The length of the CDR3 is 13 residues. Looked up from germline, CDR1 is LNHDA and CDR2 is SQIVND (reference sequence). V lost 6 bases to trimming and J lost 5 bases, with 10 bases between them. The CDR3 region is CASREQHNEKLFF. The CDR3 DNA sequence: TGTGCCAGTAGGGAACAGCACAATGAAAAACTGTTTTTT.

This sequence joins TRBV7-9 and TRBJ1-4; tentative D call: TRBD1 (6 bases). Per germline, CDR1 SEHNR and CDR2 FQNEAQ (reference sequence). V lost 5 bases and J lost 0, with 13 bases in between. CDR3 length: 16 amino acids. The CDR3 DNA follows: TGTGCCAGCAGCCCCGGACAGCCTGCAACTAATGAAAAACTGTTTTTT. Translating it yields CASSPGQPATNEKLFF.

The CDR3 region has the DNA TGTGCCAGCAGCAACTTCCAACTCTTTAGCAATCAGCCCCAGCATTTT. Residues: CASSNFQLFSNQPQHF. The chain employs TRBV21-1 and TRBJ1-5. TRBV21-1 is designated a pseudogene. The CDR3 extends over 16 amino acids.

The count of this clone is one. The sample carries other DNA sequences with the same CDR3. CDR3 amino acids: CASSLRGLATYEQYF. The CDR3 bases are TGTGCCAGCAGCTTAAGGGGACTGGCTACCTACGAGCAGTACTTC. The chain couples TRBV7-2 to TRBJ2-7; TRBD2 might be the D (6 bases). Germline loops: CDR1 SGHTA, CDR2 FQGNSA. Trimming shortened V by 2 bases and J by 2 bases, and 13 bases separated the two germline ends. This CDR3 comprises 15 residues.

The rearrangement uses TRBV5-1 and TRBJ1-1, with D perhaps TRBD1 (5 bases). Germline values: CDR1 SGHRS, CDR2 YFSETQ. V lost 8 bases to trimming and J lost 1 base, with 12 bases between them. The CDR3 runs 13 residues. CDR3 sequence reads: CASRSDRNTEAFF. The CDR3 bases are TGCGCCAGTCGGAGCGACAGGAACACTGAAGCTTTCTTT.

The chain carries TRBV18 and TRBJ1-2, with 9 nucleotides matching TRBD1. CDR3 length equals 15 residues. Trimming took 5 bases from V and 4 from J; bases not matched to a gene: 8. Germline assignment: CDR1 KGHSH and CDR2 LQKENI. CDR3 protein: CASSTQGARIYGYTF. The CDR3 nucleotides read TGTGCCAGCTCAACACAGGGGGCGAGAATCTATGGCTACACCTTC.

The chain is built from TRBV15 and TRBJ2-1; the D is unclear. Germline V lookup: CDR1 LNHNV, CDR2 YYDKDF (reference sequence). The CDR3 sequence is 17 residues long. V was cut by 4 bases and J by 0 bases, with 16 bases left in between. DNA for the CDR3: TGTGCCACCAGCACCCAACTGACTTTTAGCTCCTACAATGAGCAGTTCTTC. This encodes CATSTQLTFSSYNEQFF.

The DNA of the CDR3 is TGCGCCAGCGCCCGAGGACAGGGGAGGGATGAGCAGTTCTTC. Translating gives CASARGQGRDEQFF. The gene calls are TRBV5-1 and TRBJ2-1; 9 bases agree with TRBD1. The CDR3 has 14 residues. V lost 7 bases to trimming and J lost 8 bases; unmatched junction nucleotides: 10. The germline CDR1 and CDR2 sequences are SGHRS and YFSETQ. The full variable domain, with the rest looked up from reference TRBV5-1 and TRBJ2-1, is KAGVTQTPRYLIKTRGQQVTLSCSPISGHRSVSWYQQTPGQGLQFLFEYFSETQRNKGNFPGRFSGRQFSNSRSEMNVSTLELGDSALYLCASARGQGRDEQFFGPGTRLTVL.

The genes are TRBV30 and TRBJ2-3; D might be TRBD2 (5 bases). The CDR3 consists of 14 residues. V lost 4 bases, J lost 3 bases, and 14 bases lay in between. Germline V gene lookup returns CDR1 GTSNPN and CDR2 SVGIG (reference sequence). The CDR3 here is CAWKFSDGTDTQYF. Here the CDR3 DNA reads TGTGCCTGGAAATTTAGCGATGGAACAGATACGCAGTATTTT. Drawing the rest from reference TRBV30 and TRBJ2-3, the complete variable domain is SQTIHQWPATLVQPVGSPLSLECTVEGTSNPNLYWYRQAAGRGLQLLFYSVGIGQISSEVPQNLSASRPQDRQFILSSKKLLLSDSGFYLCAWKFSDGTDTQYFGPGTRLTVL.

The chain employs TRBV5-6 and TRBJ1-1; weak D call: TRBD1 (6 bases). The length of the CDR3 is 14 residues. The germline V gene has CDR1 SGHDT and CDR2 YYEEEE. The V end lost 5 bases, the J end lost 5 bases, and 16 bases lay between the germline ends. The CDR3 here is CASSEGQSRTEAFF. The CDR3 DNA reads TGTGCCAGCAGTGAGGGACAATCTAGGACTGAAGCTTTCTTT. The whole variable domain, filled in from reference TRBV5-6 and TRBJ1-1, reads DAGVTQSPTHLIKTRGQQVTLRCSPKSGHDTVSWYQQALGQGPQFIFQYYEEEERQRGNFPDRFSGHQFPNYSSELNVNALLLGDSALYLCASSEGQSRTEAFFGQGTRLTVV.

The rearrangement links TRBV7-9 to TRBJ2-6; D remains ambiguous. Trimming removed 5 bases at V and 1 base at J, with 6 bases between. The germline V gene has CDR1 SEHNR and CDR2 FQNEAQ (reference sequence). The CDR3 covers 14 residues. The CDR3: CASSQLSGANVLTF. The CDR3 DNA reads TGTGCCAGCAGCCAACTATCTGGGGCCAACGTCCTGACTTTC.

The CDR3 protein is CASSEGQGTRGYTF. Here the CDR3 DNA reads TGTGCCAGCAGTGAAGGGCAGGGAACTCGTGGCTACACCTTC. This rearrangement joins TRBV6-1 to TRBJ1-2; the D gene is possibly TRBD1 (5 bases). This CDR3 is built from 14 residues. CDR1 is MNHNS, CDR2 SASEGT, per germline. Deletions cut 1 base from V and 7 bases from J, with 13 bases between.

This chain joins TRBV7-3 and TRBJ1-1, with D uncertain. CDR3 length: 12 residues. With 7 bases removed from V and 1 base from J, the gap between germline ends came to 7 bases. CDR1 SGHTA and CDR2 FQGTGA come from the germline V gene. DNA for the CDR3: TGTGCCAGCAACACGGGGAACACTGAAGCTTTCTTT. Residues: CASNTGNTEAFF. Drawing the rest from reference TRBV7-3 and TRBJ1-1, the complete variable domain is GAGVSQTPSNKVTEKGKYVELRCDPISGHTALYWYRQSLGQGPEFLIYFQGTGAADDSGLPNDRFFAVRPEGSVSTLKIQRTERGDSAVYLCASNTGNTEAFFGQGTRLTVV.

A single count supports this clone. The J gene is TRBJ2-1, the V gene TRBV29-1, with 11 nucleotides matching TRBD2. This CDR3 region has 14 residues. CDR1 is SQVTM, CDR2 ANQGSEA, per germline. Germline trimming cut 7 bases from V and 7 bases from J; bases unmatched to any gene: 9. CDR3 bases: TGCAGCGCCGCCAGGACTAGCGGGCAAAATGAGCAGTTCTTC. Amino acids: CSAARTSGQNEQFF.

The V gene is TRBV11-2, the J gene TRBJ1-2; 9 bases agree with TRBD1. J lost 4 bases, V lost 4 bases, and 7 bases had no gene match. Germline loops: CDR1 SGHAT, CDR2 FQNNGV. The CDR3 length is 15 residues. DNA for the CDR3: TGTGCCAGCAGCTCACAACAGGGGGCTAGCTATGGCTACACCTTC. Translating gives CASSSQQGASYGYTF. Full variable domain (rest looked up from reference TRBV11-2 and TRBJ1-2): EAGVAQSPRYKIIEKRQSVAFWCNPISGHATLYWYQQILGQGPKLLIQFQNNGVVDDSQLPKDRFSAERLKGVDSTLKIQPAKLEDSAVYLCASSSQQGASYGYTFGSGTRLTVV.

This clone was detected once. The chain combines TRBV7-9 with TRBJ1-2; D call uncertain. Deletions cut 5 bases from V and 0 bases from J, with 13 bases between. The CDR3 covers 15 residues. Germline values: CDR1 SEHNR, CDR2 FQNEAQ (reference sequence). The CDR3 reads CASSPRGLANYGYTF. The CDR3 coding sequence is TGTGCCAGCAGCCCACGAGGGTTGGCTAACTATGGCTACACCTTC.

This clone is a singleton in its sample. This chain joins TRBV19 and TRBJ1-5, with 9 bases lining up with TRBD1. Looked up from germline, CDR1 is LNHDA and CDR2 is SQIVND (reference sequence). Germline trimming cut 5 bases from V and 0 bases from J; bases unmatched to any gene: 8. The CDR3 spans 17 residues. In nucleotides, the CDR3 is TGTGCCAGTAGTGGGCGACAGGGGGAAAATAGCAATCAGCCCCAGCATTTT. This translates into CASSGRQGENSNQPQHF.

The chain recombines TRBV27 with TRBJ2-7; 12 positions match TRBD2. The V segment lost 5 bases and the J segment 0 bases; nucleotides outside the gene matches: 5. Germline V CDR1 and CDR2: MNHEY, SMNVEV (reference sequence). The CDR3 is 16 residues long. The DNA for the CDR3 is TGTGCCAGCAGTCTCCGACTAGCGGGGGACTCCTACGAGCAGTACTTC. Its protein product is CASSLRLAGDSYEQYF.

As to this clone: The same CDR3 is also encoded by other DNA sequences in this sample. The V and J genes are TRBV7-2 and TRBJ1-2; D is possibly TRBD1 (6 bases). V was clipped by 5 bases and J by 4 bases, with 11 bases between them. Germline V gene lookup returns CDR1 SGHTA and CDR2 FQGNSA. The CDR3 runs 13 residues. CDR3 in amino acids: CASSPRGGYGYTF. In DNA form, the CDR3 reads TGTGCCAGCAGCCCTAGAGGGGGCTATGGCTACACCTTC.